This TCR beta chain was found in a study of blood T cell repertoires in COVID-19. The CDR3 length is 14 residues. The germline gives CDR1 SGHTA, CDR2 FQGTGA. Unmatched junction bases numbered 8, after V lost 10 bases and J lost 6 bases. The authors' processing: Amplification from reference gene primers served as the basis for estimated nucleated cell counts. Libraries were prepared by immunoSEQ multiplex PCR; TCRdb keeps only in-frame clonotypes and omits some of them. Clone size and V and J calls were adopted from that table, with D and trimming inferred from the DNA. The profile shows about 370,000 clones, 75% to 90% of them singletons.

This clonotype was obtained from a young man who had recovered from COVID-19. The sequenced sample consisted of PBMCs or T cells enriched from blood (not recorded which). The rearrangement links TRBV7-3 to TRBJ2-2; 10 nucleotides align to TRBD1. The CDR3 here is CATMRQGAPGELFF. For the CDR3, the DNA is TGTGCCACCATGAGACAGGGGGCCCCCGGGGAGCTGTTTTTT.